This TCR beta chain is drawn from a study of T cell responses to AZD1222 COVID-19 vaccine. CDR3 length: 15 amino acids. Trimming shortened V by 6 bases and J by 6 bases, and 20 bases separated the two germline ends. From germline, CDR1 is MNHEY and CDR2 SVGAGI. Measured with immunoSEQ multiplex PCR; TCRdb has only the in-frame clones, and not every one. The data contain about 130,000 clones, around 86% of them singletons. Points from the study as a whole: Among the donors, most were white British and more were female, and clonal diversity was possibly underestimated.

As for this clone: Its antigen is still unknown.

This chain joins TRBV6-5 and TRBJ2-5, with D perhaps TRBD2 (6 bases). The clonotype originates from an adult in good health. This specimen was peripheral blood, taken on day 0 of AZD1222 vaccination. CDR3 nucleotides: TGTGCCAGCAGCCGCGGGGTCGGAGCAAGAAAGACCCAGTACTTC. It specifies CASSRGVGARKTQYF.